This TCR beta chain was identified in a study of long-term antiretroviral therapy in people with HIV. General study findings and limits: Adherence to ART, viral resistance and therapy changes lacked any data.

Researchers secured at least one pre-ART and at least two post-ART PBMC samples from each donor. Comments on this clone: Its cognate antigen is unknown.

Trimming cost V 4 bases and J 7 bases; bases outside gene matches: 14. The CDR3 totals 17 residues. Germline V gene data show CDR1 as MGHRA and CDR2 as YSYEKL. Runs used v3.0 of the immunoSEQ assay and were done at survey level. Assay used: immunoSEQ multiplex PCR; TCRdb lists only in-frame clones, some missing. The sample includes tens of thousands of clones, roughly 88% of them seen just once. The sequence was collected from a young man with HIV. The sample consisted of unsorted PBMCs, taken 0.1 years before starting antiretroviral therapy. This sequence joins TRBV4-1 and TRBJ2-1; 9 bases map to TRBD2. This CDR3 reads CASSPHVSRGGTNEQFF. In DNA form, the CDR3 reads TGCGCCAGCAGCCCTCACGTCTCGCGGGGGGGTACAAATGAGCAGTTCTTC.